This entry describes one T cell receptor (beta chain). This entry comes from a study of blood T cell repertoires in COVID-19. This CDR3 is 15 amino acids long. V was pared by 0 bases and J by 0 bases, with 6 bases between. Germline loops: CDR1 ENHRY, CDR2 SYGVKD. The assay was immunoSEQ multiplex PCR, and TCRdb's table has in-frame clones only and misses some. The sample yields fewer than 200,000 clones, approximately 92% seen once. Input material: peripheral blood. This sequence originates from a man in his fifties or sixties with acute or convalescent COVID-19. The chain couples TRBV10-3 to TRBJ1-5; D not resolved. CDR3 in DNA: TGTGCCATCAGTGAGTCCTTGGCTAGCAATCAGCCCCAGCATTTT. As protein: CAISESLASNQPQHF.